The entry below describes one T cell receptor beta chain. These data originate in a study of OX40 agonist ivuxolimab in advanced cancers. Sequencing used immunoSEQ multiplex PCR; TCRdb keeps in-frame clones, though not all of them. In the table there are roughly 62,000 clones, approximately 80% of which are singletons. The ends were cut back, 5 bases at V and 6 bases at J, with 13 bases in the middle. CDR1 and CDR2 from the germline V gene are SGHTA and FQGNSA. The CDR3 has 14 amino acids. The receptor was isolated from an adult with an advanced solid tumor such as melanoma, head and neck, liver or kidney cancer. Sequenced here: CD4+ or CD8+ T cells sorted from blood, sampled in a trial of the OX40 agonist ivuxolimab. The V call is TRBV7-2, the J call TRBJ2-2, with D perhaps TRBD1 (6 bases). CDR3 in amino acids: CASSHRAGSGELFF. Here the CDR3 DNA reads TGTGCCAGCAGCCACAGGGCCGGTTCCGGGGAGCTGTTTTTT.